Listed here is a single T cell receptor (beta chain). Trimming removed 7 bases from V and 7 bases from J; junction bases left unmatched: 10. Germline values: CDR1 MDHEN, CDR2 SYDVKM. CDR3 length: 14 amino acids. The sample belongs to a study of control samples from healthy donors and cancer patients. The method was immunoSEQ multiplex PCR; TCRdb's version includes in-frame clones alone and lacks a portion of them. The sample yields 53,000 or so clones, roughly nine tenths seen once. V usage is TRBV28 and J usage is TRBJ2-1, with 7 bases lining up with TRBD2. Specimen: PBMCs. The clonotype was recovered from a man between 60 and 75 years old with head and neck cancer. CDR3 coding DNA: TGTGCCAGCACCCAAGGAGGACTAGATAATGAGCAGTTCTTC. Translated, it gives CASTQGGLDNEQFF.